The 28 T cell receptor beta chains given below trace back to one sample, sequenced in a study of CD4+ T cells in melanoma. Assay used: immunoSEQ multiplex PCR; TCRdb lists only in-frame clones, some missing. The repertoire holds roughly 150,000 clones, nearly 95% seen once, with 1.5% in the top ten. These receptors were obtained from a human donor with melanoma.

This rearrangement joins TRBV5-6 to TRBJ2-6, with D perhaps TRBD2 (5 bases). Germline loops: CDR1 SGHDT, CDR2 YYEEEE. The CDR3 covers 16 residues. V lost 1 base and J lost 1, with 9 bases in between. The CDR3 sequence is CASSLIPGSGANVLTF. CDR3 bases: TGTGCCAGCAGCTTGATCCCGGGGTCTGGGGCCAACGTCCTGACTTTC.

The chain links TRBV5-8 to TRBJ1-2, with unresolved D. CDR1 is SGHTS, CDR2 YDEGEE, per germline. The ends were cut back, 10 bases at V and 3 bases at J, with 16 bases in the middle. The CDR3 has 13 residues. In DNA, the CDR3 is TGTGCCGGATCCTCTAGGATCGACTATGGCTACACCTTC. Residues: CAGSSRIDYGYTF.

V gene TRBV18 combines with J gene TRBJ1-2, with D uncertain. This CDR3 has 13 amino acids. Germline V gene lookup returns CDR1 KGHSH and CDR2 LQKENI. V dropped 2 bases and J dropped 5 bases, with 9 bases sitting between them. Here the CDR3 DNA reads TGTGCCAGCTCACCAGAGTTTCTATATGGCTACACCTTC. Its protein product is CASSPEFLYGYTF. The full variable domain, its missing parts supplied by reference TRBV18 and TRBJ1-2, is NAGVMQNPRHLVRRRGQEARLRCSPMKGHSHVYWYRQLPEEGLKFMVYLQKENIIDESGMPKERFSAEFPKEGPSILRIQQVVRGDSAAYFCASSPEFLYGYTFGSGTRLTVV.

The chain couples TRBV21-1 to TRBJ1-2; TRBD1 is taken as the D call from the table, unchecked against the DNA. TRBV21-1 is an annotated pseudogene. This CDR3 has 15 residues. For the CDR3, the DNA is TGTGCCAGCAGCCGGGGCGAAGGGGGCGAGTGTGGCTACACCTTC. Amino acid sequence: CASSRGEGGECGYTF.

A single count supports this clone. CDR3 sequence: CASSQEGGDTQYF. In nucleotides, the CDR3 is TGTGCCAGCAGCCAGGAGGGGGGAGATACGCAGTATTTT. This chain joins TRBV7-2 and TRBJ2-3; D may be TRBD1 or TRBD2 (6 bases each). The V end lost 5 bases, the J end lost 5 bases, and 11 bases lay between the germline ends. The CDR3 is 13 residues long. The germline V gene has CDR1 SGHTA and CDR2 FQGNSA.

The rearrangement links TRBV5-4 to TRBJ1-6; possible D gene TRBD1, 6 bases. The CDR3 has 14 residues. The V and J ends lost 3 bases and 9 bases respectively, with 13 bases between them. From germline, CDR1 is SGHNT and CDR2 YYREEE (reference sequence). The CDR3 is CASSSDRWGSPLHF. The CDR3 coding sequence is TGTGCCAGCAGCTCCGACAGGTGGGGTTCACCCCTCCACTTT.

The chain is built from TRBV6-6 and TRBJ2-5; 10 positions agree with TRBD2. TRBJ2-7 matches the DNA end more closely, so the J call is doubtful. Germline assignment: CDR1 MNHNY and CDR2 SVGAGI (reference sequence). CDR3 length: 13 amino acids. In DNA, the CDR3 is TGTGCCACCCAGCGGGGGGGCTCTTACGAGCAGTACTTC. It encodes CATQRGGSYEQYF.

The chain employs TRBV5-6 and TRBJ2-3; D gene ambiguous. Trimming removed 1 base from V and 5 bases from J, with 2 bases in between. The CDR3 is 11 residues long. CDR1 and CDR2 from the germline V gene are SGHDT and YYEEEE. The CDR3 coding sequence is TGTGCCAGCAGCTTGAGAGATACGCAGTATTTT. As protein: CASSLRDTQYF.

The chain is built from TRBV7-2 and TRBJ1-4, with D tentatively TRBD1 (6 bases). This CDR3 is 14 amino acids long. CDR1 SGHTA and CDR2 FQGNSA come from the germline V gene. V was trimmed by 5 bases and J by 5 bases, leaving 12 bases between them. Here the CDR3 DNA reads TGTGCCAGCAGCCGCACAGGGACCAATGAAAAACTGTTTTTT. Residues: CASSRTGTNEKLFF.

This rearrangement joins TRBV19 to TRBJ2-7; TRBD1 matches 7 bases. The V segment lost 4 bases and the J segment 2 bases; nucleotides outside the gene matches: 5. This CDR3 spans 14 amino acids. CDR1 and CDR2 from the germline V gene are LNHDA and SQIVND (reference sequence). As DNA, the CDR3 is TGTGCCAGTAGTACTTGGGACAGACCCTACGAGCAGTACTTC. Translating it yields CASSTWDRPYEQYF. The variable domain in full, with the rest retrieved from reference TRBV19 and TRBJ2-7, is DGGITQSPKYLFRKEGQNVTLSCEQNLNHDAMYWYRQDPGQGLRLIYYSQIVNDFQKGDIAEGYSVSREKKESFPLTVTSAQKNPTAFYLCASSTWDRPYEQYFGPGTRLTVT.

The chain links TRBV5-1 to TRBJ2-2, with unresolved D. V gave up 0 bases and J gave up 5 bases, with 5 bases separating them. Germline V gives CDR1 SGHRS, CDR2 YFSETQ. The CDR3 consists of 13 residues. In DNA, the CDR3 is TGCGCCAGCAGCTTGGGCCCGACCGGGGAGCTGTTTTTT. Translating it yields CASSLGPTGELFF.

The chain joins TRBV7-8 to TRBJ1-2, with unresolved D. V was clipped by 3 bases and J by 7 bases, with 15 bases between them. There are 14 residues in the CDR3. The V gene's germline CDR1 is SGHVS and CDR2 FQNEAQ. CDR3 DNA sequence: TGTGCCAGCAGCTTGGACCTAATGAGGTCTGGCTACACCTTC. It encodes CASSLDLMRSGYTF.

The chain is built from TRBV18 and TRBJ2-7, with TRBD2 as a possible D gene (5 bases). The V gene lost 4 bases and the J gene lost 0 bases, with 10 bases spanning the gap. CDR1 and CDR2 from the germline V gene are KGHSH and LQKENI. CDR3 size: 14 residues. The CDR3 bases are TGTGCCAGCTCACAGGGAGTCAGCTCCTACGAGCAGTACTTC. Its protein product is CASSQGVSSYEQYF.

The V gene is TRBV21-1, the J gene TRBJ1-2; the D call TRBD1 from the table was never checked on the DNA. TRBV21-1 is reported as a pseudogene. The CDR3 sequence is 13 residues long. CDR3 coding DNA: TGTGCCACTTCGGGACAGGGGCTCTATGGCTACACCTTC. This gives the protein CATSGQGLYGYTF.

V is TRBV5-1 and J is TRBJ1-4; D gene uncertain. Germline values: CDR1 SGHRS, CDR2 YFSETQ. Trimming left V 4 bases short and J 7 bases short, with 11 bases between. The CDR3 totals 13 residues. Here the CDR3 DNA reads TGCGCCAGCAGCAACCGGGAGAGTGAAAAACTGTTTTTT. Protein product: CASSNRESEKLFF.

The chain carries TRBV5-1 and TRBJ1-1; 7 bases are shared with TRBD1. CDR3 length: 14 amino acids. V shed 1 base and J 3 bases; nucleotides not matched to a gene: 3. Germline CDR1 SGHRS, CDR2 YFSETQ. CDR3 bases: TGCGCCAGCAGCTTGTTCCAGGGGGACACTGAAGCTTTCTTT. Translated: CASSLFQGDTEAFF.

This clone was detected once. CDR3 region: CASSEQGASYTEAFF. The CDR3 DNA reads TGTGCCAGCAGTGAACAGGGGGCTTCGTACACTGAAGCTTTCTTT. This chain joins TRBV2 and TRBJ1-1, with 8 bases identical to TRBD1. V was pared by 2 bases and J by 3 bases, with 5 bases of the junction left unmatched. CDR1 is SNHLY and CDR2 is FYNNEI in the germline V gene. The CDR3 runs to 15 residues.

This rearrangement joins TRBV30 to TRBJ1-1; D may be TRBD1 (5 bases). The V end lost 2 bases, the J end lost 0 bases, and 13 bases lay between the germline ends. Looked up from germline, CDR1 is GTSNPN and CDR2 is SVGIG (reference sequence). The CDR3 contains 15 residues. The DNA for the CDR3 is TGTGCCTGGAGTCAGTGGGTCAGGGTGAACACTGAAGCTTTCTTT. This sequence encodes CAWSQWVRVNTEAFF.

This chain connects TRBV27 to TRBJ1-2; D gene unclear. The V and J ends lost 2 bases and 0 bases respectively, with 10 bases between them. Germline V CDR1 and CDR2: MNHEY, SMNVEV (reference sequence). CDR3 length equals 15 residues. The CDR3 loop is CASSLNSDPNYGYTF. In DNA form, the CDR3 reads TGTGCCAGCAGTTTAAATTCAGATCCTAACTATGGCTACACCTTC.

V and J are TRBV7-8 and TRBJ1-1; D gene uncertain. V was cut by 4 bases and J by 0 bases, with 9 bases left in between. The germline CDR1 and CDR2 sequences are SGHVS and FQNEAQ. The CDR3 has 14 amino acids. The CDR3 sequence: CASSSNPMNTEAFF. CDR3 nucleotides: TGTGCCAGCAGCTCGAACCCCATGAACACTGAAGCTTTCTTT.

The gene calls are TRBV29-1 and TRBJ2-7, with 8 bases fitting TRBD1. This CDR3 is built from 15 residues. J lost 6 bases, V lost 4 bases, and 14 bases had no gene match. Germline V gene sequence: CDR1 SQVTM, CDR2 ANQGSEA. The CDR3 DNA sequence: TGCAGCGTTGGGGGGGTGACAGGGGCCTCGGGCGAGCAGTACTTC. It specifies CSVGGVTGASGEQYF.

J is TRBJ1-1 and V is TRBV5-6; a possible D gene is TRBD1 (5 bases). Per germline, CDR1 SGHDT and CDR2 YYEEEE. The V end lost 0 bases, the J end lost 4 bases, and 13 bases lay between the germline ends. The CDR3 is 15 amino acids. The CDR3 here is CASSLARVYSTEAFF. CDR3 in DNA: TGTGCCAGCAGCTTGGCCAGGGTTTATAGCACTGAAGCTTTCTTT.

The rearrangement uses TRBV19 and TRBJ1-1; TRBD1 is a possible D gene (5 bases). The CDR3 consists of 13 residues. Germline CDR1 reads LNHDA; CDR2 reads SQIVND (reference sequence). The ends were cut back, 6 bases at V and 6 bases at J, with 14 bases in the middle. CDR3 region: CASSFQGVAEAFF. CDR3 nucleotides: TGTGCCAGTAGCTTCCAGGGTGTTGCTGAAGCTTTCTTT.

The chain uses TRBV9 and TRBJ2-3; 11 bases align to TRBD2. The CDR3 has 17 amino acids. Germline values: CDR1 SGDLS, CDR2 YYNGEE. The junction had 6 bases not matched to a gene; V was cut back by 0 bases and J by 3 bases. CDR3: CASSVASGGLTTDTQYF. For the CDR3, the DNA is TGTGCCAGCAGCGTAGCTAGCGGGGGGCTTACTACAGATACGCAGTATTTT.

The chain has TRBV18 and TRBJ1-1; 9 nucleotides agree with TRBD1. Germline values: CDR1 KGHSH, CDR2 LQKENI. Trimming took 4 bases from V and 0 from J; bases not matched to a gene: 6. The CDR3 runs to 16 residues. The DNA for the CDR3 is TGTGCCAGCTCACGCGGGACAGGGAGCGTGAACACTGAAGCTTTCTTT. This codes for CASSRGTGSVNTEAFF.

The J gene is TRBJ1-1, the V gene TRBV5-1, with no clear D. The CDR3 runs 14 residues. CDR1 is SGHRS, CDR2 YFSETQ, per germline. V lost 1 base and J 0 bases, leaving 7 bases between the germline ends. The CDR3: CASSLISMNTEAFF. The CDR3 coding sequence is TGCGCCAGCAGCTTGATCTCTATGAACACTGAAGCTTTCTTT.

The chain links TRBV2 to TRBJ1-6; 8 bases are a match to TRBD1. In germline, CDR1 is SNHLY, CDR2 FYNNEI. V lost 4 bases to trimming and J lost 7 bases; unmatched junction nucleotides: 3. This CDR3 region has 14 residues. The CDR3 DNA follows: TGTGCCAGCAGTGCCCGGGACAGGAATTCACCCCTCCACTTT. Residues: CASSARDRNSPLHF.

The chain combines TRBV5-5 with TRBJ2-5; D call uncertain. The CDR3 length is 13 residues. Germline V CDR1 and CDR2: SGHKS, YYEKEE (reference sequence). The V and J ends lost 0 bases and 1 base respectively, with 4 bases between them. The CDR3, as DNA: TGTGCCAGCAGCTTGGATGCCCAAGAGACCCAGTACTTC. The encoded protein is CASSLDAQETQYF. Complete variable domain (other parts from reference TRBV5-5 and TRBJ2-5): DAGVTQSPTHLIKTRGQQVTLRCSPISGHKSVSWYQQVLGQGPQFIFQYYEKEERGRGNFPDRFSARQFPNYSSELNVNALLLGDSALYLCASSLDAQETQYFGPGTRLLVL.